Reported below is one T cell receptor (beta chain). Antigen unknown. CD4+ cells yielded CD45RA+ naive and CD45RA-negative memory subsets. The sample originates from a study of shared clonotypes between healthy human individuals. In the study overall: Researchers drew samples from a couple of women and three men aged 18 to 49.

General study results and limits: Clonotypes shared by all four sorted-subset donors had higher generation probabilities than non-shared clonotypes.

Here immunoSEQ multiplex PCR was the method, and the copy in TCRdb shows in-frame clones only, minus some. The data show about 1 million clones, more than 60% seen once. V was clipped by 4 bases and J by 7 bases, with 17 bases between them. This CDR3 has 15 residues. Germline CDR1 reads SGHTA; CDR2 reads FQGNSA. The source material was memory CD4+ T cells sorted from blood. Documented subset: CD45RA-negative fraction. The genes are TRBV7-2 and TRBJ2-1, with D possibly matching TRBD2 (6 bases). The TCR originated in a young man in good health. Written as DNA, the CDR3 is TGTGCCAGCAGCTCTAAGGGACCAGGGAGGAATGAGCAGTTCTTC. Translation gives CASSSKGPGRNEQFF.